Each of the 29 T cell receptor beta chains below was sequenced from the same sample in a study of T and B cells in COVID-19 patients. Each TRB amplification used about 250-550 ng of genomic DNA from blood. TRB rearrangements were amplified by multiplex PCR with BIOMED2 TRB-A/B primers. TCRdb re-called the multiplex PCR reads through MiXCR, storing one row per CDR3 protein. Among thousands of distinct CDR3 sequences listed, 27% were seen once. Sequenced input: blood. The receptors derive from a human donor with active COVID-19. The donor label of this sample is uncertain.

A remark on this clonotype: A read error may be the cause here, since a much bigger clone is one base away. This rearrangement joins TRBV18 to TRBJ2-2; 9 bases line up with TRBD1. The J segment lost 3 bases and the V segment lost 4 bases, leaving 3 bases of the junction unmatched. There are 15 residues in the CDR3. CDR1 KGHSH and CDR2 LQKENI come from the germline V gene. In nucleotides, the CDR3 is TGTGCCAGCTCACTGGGACAGGGAGACACCGGGGAGCTGTTTTTT. Its protein is CASSLGQGDTGELFF.

This clonotype was seen only once. The J gene is TRBJ2-2, the V gene TRBV29-1; 11 positions agree with TRBD1. Trimming at V came to 4 bases and at J to 4 bases, leaving 2 bases not matched to a gene. The CDR3 loop spans 14 amino acids. The germline V gene encodes CDR1 SQVTM and CDR2 ANQGSEA. DNA of the CDR3: TGCAGCGTTGGGACAGGGGGCGGCACCGGGGAGCTGTTTTTT. It yields the protein CSVGTGGGTGELFF.

The chain recombines TRBV5-1 with TRBJ2-3; D gene unclear. Per germline, CDR1 SGHRS and CDR2 YFSETQ. Between the trimmed V and J ends, which lost 4 bases and 0 bases, there was a span of 15 bases. The CDR3 runs 16 residues. CDR3 in amino acids: CASSVWGVASTDTQYF. CDR3 sequence (DNA): TGCGCCAGCAGCGTCTGGGGTGTCGCTAGCACAGATACGCAGTATTTT.

This clonotype qualifies as medium-sized. The CDR3 here is CAFQRGTNTEAFF. The CDR3 DNA is TGTGCCTTTCAGCGGGGGACGAACACTGAAGCTTTCTTT. J is TRBJ1-1 and V is TRBV30; the D gene is possibly TRBD1 (5 bases). The CDR3 has 13 residues. CDR1 is GTSNPN and CDR2 is SVGIG in the germline V gene (reference sequence). Trimming left V 7 bases short and J 1 base short, with 13 bases between.

This chain connects TRBV6-2 or TRBV6-3 to TRBJ1-3; a possible D gene is TRBD1 (5 bases). Germline CDR1 MNHEY, CDR2 SVGEGT. V lost 8 bases to trimming and J lost 0 bases, with 8 bases between them. This CDR3 has 13 residues. The CDR3 reads CASDDSSGNTIYF. CDR3 DNA sequence: TGTGCCAGCGATGACAGCTCTGGAAACACCATATATTTT.

By sample share, this clonotype is medium-sized. The V gene is TRBV29-1, the J gene TRBJ1-2; D may be TRBD1 (5 bases). The CDR3 covers 14 residues. Germline V CDR1 and CDR2: SQVTM, ANQGSEA. Trimming pared 5 bases from V and 2 bases from J, leaving 15 bases between. The CDR3: CSVNNPGQNYGYTF. CDR3 bases: TGCAGCGTTAATAACCCTGGACAAAACTATGGCTACACCTTC.

The chain uses TRBV2 and TRBJ1-5; possible D gene TRBD1, 5 bases. CDR3 size: 15 residues. V lost 3 bases and J 6 bases, leaving 15 bases between the germline ends. Germline assignment: CDR1 SNHLY and CDR2 FYNNEI. The CDR3, as DNA: TGTGCCAGCAGTGAGGGGAGCAGGGAGGGTCAGCCCCAGCATTTT. It translates to CASSEGSREGQPQHF.

This chain uses TRBV7-2 with TRBJ1-1, with 9 bases aligning to TRBD1. V gave up 6 bases and J gave up 0 bases; unmatched junction bases: 11. The V gene's germline CDR1 is SGHTA and CDR2 FQGNSA. This CDR3 has 17 amino acids. The CDR3 sequence: CASSPGQGKFMNTEAFF. The CDR3 nucleotides are TGTGCCAGCAGTCCCGGACAGGGGAAGTTCATGAACACTGAAGCTTTCTTT. The full variable domain, completed using reference TRBV7-2 and TRBJ1-1, is GAGVSQSPSNKVTEKGKDVELRCDPISGHTALYWYRQSLGQGLEFLIYFQGNSAPDKSGLPSDRFSAERTGGSVSTLTIQRTQQEDSAVYLCASSPGQGKFMNTEAFFGQGTRLTVV.

The chain recombines TRBV6-2 or TRBV6-3 with TRBJ1-1; D is possibly TRBD1 (6 bases). CDR3 length: 13 amino acids. Germline V lookup: CDR1 MNHEY, CDR2 SVGEGT. V lost 6 bases, J lost 5 bases, and 13 bases lay in between. CDR3 nucleotide sequence: TGTGCCAGCAGCCCATGGGGGCGTACTGAAGCTTTCTTT. Protein: CASSPWGRTEAFF.

The V call is TRBV4-3, the J call TRBJ2-1; 10 positions match TRBD2. The germline V gene has CDR1 LGHNA and CDR2 YSLEER. This CDR3 comprises 16 residues. Trimming took 0 bases from V and 8 from J; bases not matched to a gene: 7. CDR3 in DNA: TGCGCCAGCAGCCAAGATACGAGCGGGAGGGGGTATGAGCAGTTCTTC. Its protein is CASSQDTSGRGYEQFF.

This clonotype is classed as medium-sized (0.01 to 0.1%). The V and J genes are TRBV27 and TRBJ1-2; 7 nucleotides align to TRBD1. The CDR3 consists of 14 residues. The junction had 0 bases not matched to a gene; V was cut back by 2 bases and J by 0 bases. Germline CDR1 is MNHEY and CDR2 is SMNVEV (reference sequence). The CDR3 sequence: CASSLQGANYGYTF. In DNA, the CDR3 is TGTGCCAGCAGTTTACAGGGGGCTAACTATGGCTACACCTTC.

By its share, this clonotype is medium-sized. J is TRBJ2-3 and V is TRBV5-4; the match to TRBD1 covers 8 bases. With 3 bases clipped from V and 4 bases from J, the junction kept 1 base outside the gene matches. The CDR3 length is 13 residues. CDR1 SGHNT and CDR2 YYREEE come from the germline V gene (reference sequence). The CDR3 nucleotides read TGTGCCAGCAGCTCGACAGGGGCAGATACGCAGTATTTT. It codes for CASSSTGADTQYF.

This clonotype turned up a few times. V and J are TRBV5-5 and TRBJ1-5, with D perhaps matching TRBD1 (5 bases). This CDR3 is 16 amino acids long. Germline CDR1 SGHKS, CDR2 YYEKEE (reference sequence). The V end was cut by 2 bases, the J end by 7 bases, with 19 bases between. The CDR3 coding sequence is TGTGCCAGCAGCTTAACCCAGGGCGGTTTGAGGCAGCCCCAGCATTTT. As protein: CASSLTQGGLRQPQHF. Filled out from reference TRBV5-5 and TRBJ1-5, the complete variable domain reads DAGVTQSPTHLIKTRGQQVTLRCSPISGHKSVSWYQQVLGQGPQFIFQYYEKEERGRGNFPDRFSARQFPNYSSELNVNALLLGDSALYLCASSLTQGGLRQPQHFGDGTRLSIL.

This clonotype was detected only a few times. The chain has TRBV14 and TRBJ2-1; D ambiguous. The CDR3 loop spans 13 amino acids. Deletions cut 1 base from V and 9 bases from J, with 10 bases between. CDR1 is SGHDN and CDR2 is FVKESK in the germline V gene. The CDR3 nucleotides are TGTGCCAGCAGCCAAGTGCTGGGGATTGAGCAGTTCTTC. This gives the protein CASSQVLGIEQFF.

By frequency in the sample, this clonotype is medium-sized. The chain recombines TRBV12-3 or TRBV12-4 with TRBJ2-5; no clear D. Deletions cut 3 bases from V and 5 bases from J, with 4 bases between. The CDR3 has 11 amino acids. In DNA, the CDR3 is TGTGCCAGCAGTTTGGCCGAGACCCAGTACTTC. The encoded protein is CASSLAETQYF.

In its sample, this clonotype ranks as large. The rearrangement links TRBV15 to TRBJ1-1, with D hard to call. Germline loops: CDR1 LNHNV, CDR2 YYDKDF (reference sequence). CDR3 size: 13 residues. V was cut by 3 bases and J by 5 bases, with 10 bases left in between. The CDR3 here is CATSRSVGTEAFF. The CDR3 nucleotides are TGTGCCACCAGCAGGTCGGTGGGAACTGAAGCTTTCTTT.

The genes are TRBV24-1 and TRBJ2-1; D remains ambiguous. V was trimmed by 2 bases and J by 4 bases, leaving 5 bases between them. Germline values: CDR1 KGHDR, CDR2 SFDVKD. The CDR3 totals 13 residues. CDR3 region: CATSDSWYNEQFF. The CDR3 DNA is TGTGCCACCAGTGATTCGTGGTACAATGAGCAGTTCTTC.

The chain links TRBV7-2 to TRBJ1-4; D remains ambiguous. This CDR3 is 15 amino acids long. V lost 1 base and J lost 0, with 6 bases in between. The germline gives CDR1 SGHTA, CDR2 FQGNSA. The CDR3 DNA follows: TGTGCCAGCAGCTTAGAGAGTGCAACTAATGAAAAACTGTTTTTT. This codes for CASSLESATNEKLFF.

The rearrangement links TRBV6-5 to TRBJ1-2; D is uncertain. With 2 bases removed from V and 4 bases from J, the gap between germline ends came to 14 bases. The CDR3 length is 15 residues. The germline gives CDR1 MNHEY, CDR2 SVGAGI. The chain's CDR3 is CASSYRDEVSYGYTF. As DNA, the CDR3 is TGTGCCAGCAGTTACAGGGATGAAGTAAGCTATGGCTACACCTTC.

A few counts support this clonotype. This chain links TRBV20-1 with TRBJ2-3; perhaps D is TRBD1 or TRBD2 (5 bases each). The V gene's germline CDR1 is DFQATT and CDR2 SNEGSKA (reference sequence). This CDR3 has 13 residues. The germline V and J ends were trimmed by 5 bases and 2 bases, with 11 bases remaining between them. The CDR3 DNA follows: TGCAGTGCTTGGGACGGACCCACAGATACGCAGTATTTT. Its translation is CSAWDGPTDTQYF.

This clonotype counts as medium-sized. The chain employs TRBV29-1 and TRBJ1-2, with D unclear. Trimming took 4 bases from V and 1 from J, leaving 7 bases between them. The CDR3 has 12 amino acids. CDR1 is SQVTM, CDR2 ANQGSEA, per germline. CDR3 sequence: CSVGQDNYGYTF. In nucleotides, the CDR3 is TGCAGCGTTGGCCAGGATAACTATGGCTACACCTTC.

The gene calls are TRBV4-3 and TRBJ2-3; 15 bases map to TRBD2. Germline trimming cut 3 bases from V and 5 bases from J; bases unmatched to any gene: 6. Germline V gene lookup returns CDR1 LGHNA and CDR2 YSLEER. CDR3 length: 17 residues. CDR3 sequence (DNA): TGCGCCAGCAGCCAGGAGGGGACTAGCGGGAGGATAGATACGCAGTATTTT. It codes for CASSQEGTSGRIDTQYF.

The chain carries TRBV5-1 and TRBJ2-5; the D is unclear. Germline CDR1 and CDR2: SGHRS and YFSETQ. Trimming left V 5 bases short and J 1 base short, with 9 bases between. The CDR3 covers 13 residues. The CDR3 loop reads CASRLQFQETQYF. In nucleotides, the CDR3 is TGCGCCAGCAGACTCCAGTTCCAAGAGACCCAGTACTTC.

Only a few counts were recorded for this clonotype. V and J are TRBV6-2 or TRBV6-3 and TRBJ2-7, with D tentatively TRBD1 (6 bases). CDR1 MNHEY and CDR2 SVGEGT come from the germline V gene. The CDR3 runs 15 residues. V was pared by 0 bases and J by 2 bases, with 11 bases between. This chain's CDR3 is CASSYSGTQTYEQYF. In DNA, the CDR3 is TGTGCCAGCAGTTACTCTGGGACACAGACCTACGAGCAGTACTTC.

This clonotype was counted a few times. This chain connects TRBV6-2 or TRBV6-3 to TRBJ2-1; tentatively, D is TRBD2 (7 bases). Germline assignment: CDR1 MNHEY and CDR2 SVGEGT. V was clipped by 6 bases and J by 8 bases, with 20 bases between them. CDR3 length equals 15 residues. The CDR3 DNA sequence: TGTGCCAGCAGGGGAGGGGGGCCGGGAAAGGATGAGCAGTTCTTC. The encoded protein is CASRGGGPGKDEQFF.

By frequency in the sample, this clonotype is medium-sized. In nucleotides, the CDR3 is TGTGCCAGTAGCGATCGGGACAGCACAGATACGCAGTATTTT. As protein: CASSDRDSTDTQYF. The J gene is TRBJ2-3, the V gene TRBV19; D is perhaps TRBD1 or TRBD2 (5 bases each). Germline CDR1 reads LNHDA; CDR2 reads SQIVND (reference sequence). There are 14 residues in the CDR3. Trimming shortened V by 6 bases and J by 0 bases, and 10 bases separated the two germline ends.

The chain recombines TRBV12-3 or TRBV12-4 with TRBJ1-1; D is possibly TRBD1 (6 bases). The CDR3 runs 13 residues. V was cut by 7 bases and J by 1 base, with 10 bases left in between. The CDR3: CASMTQGNTEAFF. DNA for the CDR3: TGTGCCAGCATGACACAGGGGAACACTGAAGCTTTCTTT.

The rearrangement uses TRBV30 and TRBJ2-7; 7 nucleotides line up with TRBD1. This CDR3 is 13 amino acids long. Trimming removed 3 bases from V and 1 base from J; junction bases left unmatched: 3. Germline-derived CDR1 and CDR2 are GTSNPN and SVGIG (reference sequence). The CDR3 bases are TGTGCCTGGAGCCCGGACAGGTCCTACGAGCAGTACTTC. The encoded protein is CAWSPDRSYEQYF.

Details on this clonotype: Given a much more abundant clone one base away, this may be a read error. J is TRBJ1-1 and V is TRBV11-3; D possibly corresponds to TRBD1 (5 bases). The V end lost 5 bases, the J end lost 9 bases, and 16 bases lay between the germline ends. Germline V gives CDR1 SGHNT, CDR2 YENEEA. This CDR3 has 13 amino acids. CDR3 DNA: TGTGCCAGCAGCCCGCTGGAGGGGTTGAAAGCTTTCTTT. The encoded protein is CASSPLEGLKAFF.